The TCR beta chain described here comes from a study of CD8 T cells in Susac syndrome. With random hexamers, about 0.45 to 1 ug RNA was reverse transcribed. It was immunoSEQ multiplex PCR that amplified TCR beta CDR3 across 54 Vbeta and 13 Jbeta. Each CDR3 protein gets one entry after TCRdb re-called the immunoSEQ multiplex PCR reads with MiXCR. This table holds about 120,000 distinct CDR3 sequences, around 94% found once. This receptor was identified in a human donor with multiple sclerosis. Sequencing used CD4+ T cells from PBMCs.

CDR3 amino acids: CASSPKGMNTEAFF. CDR3 nucleotides: TGTGCCAGCAGCCCCAAGGGGATGAACACTGAAGCTTTCTTT. The rearrangement joins TRBV3-1 to TRBJ1-1; a weak D match, TRBD1 (5 bases). The CDR3 totals 14 residues. CDR1 and CDR2 from the germline V gene are LGHDT and YNNKEL (reference sequence). V lost 4 bases and J lost 0, with 9 bases in between.